The clone carrying this TCR beta chain was found a few times. Its matching antigen is unknown. Germline V gene sequence: CDR1 SGHVS, CDR2 FQNEAQ. The CDR3 is 16 residues long. V was trimmed by 5 bases and J by 4 bases, leaving 19 bases between them. TCRdb re-derived calls from the RT-PCR reads in MiXCR, one entry per CDR3 protein. The sample yields 250,000 to 350,000 distinct CDR3 sequences, about 20% seen once. These data come from a study of response to subunit inactivated influenza vaccine. The study's findings and limits: Few additional T cells are recruited per seasonal influenza vaccination, authors suggested.

This chain links TRBV7-8 with TRBJ2-3; D might be TRBD2 (7 bases). The receptor was isolated from a man aged 50 to 75 who received an inactivated influenza vaccine. The material sequenced was PBMCs from blood, taken less than 22 months after vaccination. The CDR3 DNA reads as TGTGCCAGCAGCCTAACGAGGGGGGGCAGGGCAGATACGCAGTATTTT. As protein: CASSLTRGGRADTQYF.